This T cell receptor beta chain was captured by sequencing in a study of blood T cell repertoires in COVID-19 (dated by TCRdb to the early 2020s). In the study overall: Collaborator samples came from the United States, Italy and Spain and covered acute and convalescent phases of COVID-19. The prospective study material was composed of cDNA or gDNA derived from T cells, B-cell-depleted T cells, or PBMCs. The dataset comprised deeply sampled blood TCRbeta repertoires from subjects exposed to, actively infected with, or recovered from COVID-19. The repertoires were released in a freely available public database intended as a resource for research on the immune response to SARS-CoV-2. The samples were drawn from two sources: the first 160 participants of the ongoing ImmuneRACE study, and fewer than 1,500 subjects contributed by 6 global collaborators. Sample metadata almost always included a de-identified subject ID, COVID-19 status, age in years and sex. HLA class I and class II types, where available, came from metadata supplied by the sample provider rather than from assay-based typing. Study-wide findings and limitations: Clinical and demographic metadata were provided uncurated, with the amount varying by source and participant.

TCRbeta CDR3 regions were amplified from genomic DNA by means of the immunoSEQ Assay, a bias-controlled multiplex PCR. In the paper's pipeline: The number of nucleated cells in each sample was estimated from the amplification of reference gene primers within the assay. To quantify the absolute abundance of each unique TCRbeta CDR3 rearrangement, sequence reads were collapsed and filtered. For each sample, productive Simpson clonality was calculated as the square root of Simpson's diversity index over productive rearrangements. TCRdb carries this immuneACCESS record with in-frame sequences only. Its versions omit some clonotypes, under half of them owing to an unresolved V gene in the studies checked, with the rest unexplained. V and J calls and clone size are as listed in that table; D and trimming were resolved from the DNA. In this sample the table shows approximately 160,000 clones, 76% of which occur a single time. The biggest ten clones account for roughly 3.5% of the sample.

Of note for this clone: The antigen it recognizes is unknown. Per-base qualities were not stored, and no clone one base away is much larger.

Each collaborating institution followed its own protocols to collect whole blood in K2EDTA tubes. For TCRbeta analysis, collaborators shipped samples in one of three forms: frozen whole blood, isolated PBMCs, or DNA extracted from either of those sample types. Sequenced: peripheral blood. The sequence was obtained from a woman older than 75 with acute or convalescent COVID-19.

The encoded CDR3 is CASSYPTQELMNTEAFF. The DNA sequence is as follows: TGTGCCAGCAGTTATCCCACACAGGAACTCATGAACACTGAAGCTTTCTTT. The receptor chain draws on TRBV6-2 or TRBV6-3 and TRBJ1-1, and the D gene may be TRBD1, 5 bases matching. For CDR1 and CDR2, the germline V gene lists MNHEY and SVGEGT. Trimming takes 3 bases from V and 0 bases from J, and the germline ends sit 17 bases apart. Its CDR3 holds 17 amino acids, cysteine through phenylalanine. Just the 51-base CDR3 DNA is kept, in frame starting at base 1.